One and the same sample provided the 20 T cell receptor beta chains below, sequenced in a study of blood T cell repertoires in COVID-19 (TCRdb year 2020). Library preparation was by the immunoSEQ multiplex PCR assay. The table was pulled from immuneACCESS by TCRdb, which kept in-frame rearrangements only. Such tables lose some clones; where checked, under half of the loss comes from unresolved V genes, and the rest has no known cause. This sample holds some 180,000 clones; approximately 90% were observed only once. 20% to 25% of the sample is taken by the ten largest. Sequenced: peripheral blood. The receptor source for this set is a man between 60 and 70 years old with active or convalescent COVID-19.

For the CDR3, the DNA is TGTGCCTCAAGGACAGGGGCAGCAGATACGCAGTATTTT. It translates to CASRTGAADTQYF. V is TRBV15 and J is TRBJ2-3; TRBD1 aligns across 9 bases. There are 13 residues in the CDR3. Losses at the gene ends were 11 bases for V and 4 bases for J; bases not matched to a gene: 7. CDR1 and CDR2 from the germline V gene are LNHNV and YYDKDF (reference sequence).

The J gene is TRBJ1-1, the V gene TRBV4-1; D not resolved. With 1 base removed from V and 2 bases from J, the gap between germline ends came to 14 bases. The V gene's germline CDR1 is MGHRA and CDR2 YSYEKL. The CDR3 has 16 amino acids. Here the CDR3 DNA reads TGCGCCAGCAGCCAAGTTACGGGGTGGGTTAACACTGAAGCTTTCTTT. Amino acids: CASSQVTGWVNTEAFF.

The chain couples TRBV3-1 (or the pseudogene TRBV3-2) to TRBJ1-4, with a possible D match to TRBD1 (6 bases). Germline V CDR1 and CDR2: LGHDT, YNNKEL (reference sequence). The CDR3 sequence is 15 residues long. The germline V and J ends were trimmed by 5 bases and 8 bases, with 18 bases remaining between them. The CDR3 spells CASSSGGQGYEKLFF. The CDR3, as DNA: TGTGCCAGCAGCTCGGGGGGGCAGGGTTACGAAAAACTGTTTTTT.

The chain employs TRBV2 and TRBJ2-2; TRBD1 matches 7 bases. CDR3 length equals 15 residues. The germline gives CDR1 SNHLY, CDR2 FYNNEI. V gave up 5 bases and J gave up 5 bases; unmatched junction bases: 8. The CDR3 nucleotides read TGTGCCAGCAGTTTCCGACAGGGCCTTACCGGGGAGCTGTTTTTT. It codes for CASSFRQGLTGELFF.

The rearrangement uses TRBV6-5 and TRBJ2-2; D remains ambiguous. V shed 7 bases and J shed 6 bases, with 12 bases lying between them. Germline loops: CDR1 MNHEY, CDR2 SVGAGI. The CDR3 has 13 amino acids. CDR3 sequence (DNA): TGTGCCAGCAACCAGGTAGACGCCGGGGAGCTGTTTTTT. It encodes CASNQVDAGELFF.

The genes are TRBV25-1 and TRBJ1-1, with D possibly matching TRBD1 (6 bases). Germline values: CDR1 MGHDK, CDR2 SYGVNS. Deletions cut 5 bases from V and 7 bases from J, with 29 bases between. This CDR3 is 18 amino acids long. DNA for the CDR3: TGTGCCAGCAGTCCACAACAGGGCGGTATGGCAAGGGCCTTTGAAGCTTTCTTT. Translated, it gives CASSPQQGGMARAFEAFF.

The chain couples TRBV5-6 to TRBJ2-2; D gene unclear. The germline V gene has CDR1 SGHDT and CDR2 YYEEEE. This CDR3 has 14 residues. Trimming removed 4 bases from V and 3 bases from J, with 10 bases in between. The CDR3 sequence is CASSPPLDTGELFF. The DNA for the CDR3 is TGTGCCAGCAGCCCCCCCCTAGACACCGGGGAGCTGTTTTTT.

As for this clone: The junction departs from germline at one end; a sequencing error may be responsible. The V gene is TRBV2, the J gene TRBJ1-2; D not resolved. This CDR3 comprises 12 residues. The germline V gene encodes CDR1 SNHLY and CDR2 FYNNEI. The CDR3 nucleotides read TGTGCCAGCGGTGATGGAGTCTATGGCTACACCTTC. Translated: CASGDGVYGYTF.

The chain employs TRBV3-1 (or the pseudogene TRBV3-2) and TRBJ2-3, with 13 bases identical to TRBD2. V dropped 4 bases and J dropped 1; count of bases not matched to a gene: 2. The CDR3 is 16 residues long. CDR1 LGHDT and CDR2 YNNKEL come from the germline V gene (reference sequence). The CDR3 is CASSRTSGGGTDTQYF. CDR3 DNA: TGTGCCAGCAGCCGGACTAGCGGGGGAGGCACAGATACGCAGTATTTT.

The DNA for the CDR3 is TGCGCCAGCAGCCAAGCGGACAGCGCTAACTATGGCTACACCTTC. Its protein is CASSQADSANYGYTF. The chain carries TRBV4-1 and TRBJ1-2; D possibly corresponds to TRBD1 (6 bases). This CDR3 contains 15 residues. The germline V gene has CDR1 MGHRA and CDR2 YSYEKL. V was trimmed by 1 base and J by 0 bases, leaving 9 bases between them.

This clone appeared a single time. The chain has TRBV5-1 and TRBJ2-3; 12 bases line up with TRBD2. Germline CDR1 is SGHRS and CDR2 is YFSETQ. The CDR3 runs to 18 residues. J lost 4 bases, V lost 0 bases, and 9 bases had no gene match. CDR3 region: CASSLVPASGGAPDTQYF. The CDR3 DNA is TGCGCCAGCAGCTTGGTGCCGGCTAGCGGGGGGGCCCCAGATACGCAGTATTTT.

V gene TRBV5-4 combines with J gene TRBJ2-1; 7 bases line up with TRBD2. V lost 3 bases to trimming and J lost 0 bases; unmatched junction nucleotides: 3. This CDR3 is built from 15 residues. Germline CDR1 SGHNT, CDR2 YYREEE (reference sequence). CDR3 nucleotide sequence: TGTGCCAGCAGCTCCGCTAGCGGCTCCTACAATGAGCAGTTCTTC. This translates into CASSSASGSYNEQFF. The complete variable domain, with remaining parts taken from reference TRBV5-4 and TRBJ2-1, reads ETGVTQSPTHLIKTRGQQVTLRCSSQSGHNTVSWYQQALGQGPQFIFQYYREEENGRGNFPPRFSGLQFPNYSSELNVNALELDDSALYLCASSSASGSYNEQFFGPGTRLTVL.

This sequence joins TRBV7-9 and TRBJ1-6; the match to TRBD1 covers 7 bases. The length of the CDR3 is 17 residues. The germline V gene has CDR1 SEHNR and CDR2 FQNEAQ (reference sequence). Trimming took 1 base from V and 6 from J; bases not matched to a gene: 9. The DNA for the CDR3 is TGTGCCAGCAGCTTAGGTGCCCGACAGGGCGGTAATTCACCCCTCCACTTT. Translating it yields CASSLGARQGGNSPLHF.

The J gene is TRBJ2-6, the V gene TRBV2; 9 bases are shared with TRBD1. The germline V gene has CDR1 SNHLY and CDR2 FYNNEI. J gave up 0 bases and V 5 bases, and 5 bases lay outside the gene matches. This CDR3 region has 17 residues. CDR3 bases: TGTGCCAGCAGTAAGACAGGGGGGAGCTCTGGGGCCAACGTCCTGACTTTC. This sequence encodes CASSKTGGSSGANVLTF.

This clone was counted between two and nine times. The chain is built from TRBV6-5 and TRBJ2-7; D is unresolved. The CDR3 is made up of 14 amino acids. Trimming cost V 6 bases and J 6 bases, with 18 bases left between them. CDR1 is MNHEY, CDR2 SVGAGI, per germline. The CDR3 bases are TGTGCCAGCAGGATTAGAGGTGGTAAAACCGAGCAGTACTTC. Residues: CASRIRGGKTEQYF.

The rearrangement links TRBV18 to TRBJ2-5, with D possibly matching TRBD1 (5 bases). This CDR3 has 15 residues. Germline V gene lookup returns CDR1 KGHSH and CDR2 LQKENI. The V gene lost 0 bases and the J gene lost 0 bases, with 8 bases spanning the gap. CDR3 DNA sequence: TGTGCCAGCTCACCACCGAGGACAAACCAAGAGACCCAGTACTTC. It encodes CASSPPRTNQETQYF.

Here the CDR3 reads CASSTGNSPLHF. The CDR3 coding sequence is TGCGCCAGCAGTACAGGGAATTCACCCCTCCACTTT. This rearrangement joins TRBV10-2 to TRBJ1-6, with D tentatively TRBD1 (6 bases). The CDR3 sequence is 12 residues long. Germline loops: CDR1 WSHSY, CDR2 SAAADI. V was cut by 5 bases and J by 7 bases, with 6 bases left in between.

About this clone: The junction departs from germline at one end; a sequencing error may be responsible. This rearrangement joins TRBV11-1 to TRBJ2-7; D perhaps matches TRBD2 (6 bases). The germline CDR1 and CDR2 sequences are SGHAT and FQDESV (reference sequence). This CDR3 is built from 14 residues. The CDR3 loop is CASSLQLASDEQYF. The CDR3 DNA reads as TGTGCCAGCAGCCTACAACTAGCCTCCGACGAGCAGTACTTC.

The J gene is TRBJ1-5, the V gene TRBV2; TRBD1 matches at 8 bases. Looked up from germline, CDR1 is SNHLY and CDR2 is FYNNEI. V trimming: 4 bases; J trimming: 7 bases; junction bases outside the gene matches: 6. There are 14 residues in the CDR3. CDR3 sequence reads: CASSAQGAEQPQHF. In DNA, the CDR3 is TGTGCCAGCAGTGCCCAGGGGGCTGAGCAGCCCCAGCATTTT.

The CDR3 loop is CASSQQGTEQYF. DNA for the CDR3: TGTGCCAGCAGTCAACAGGGAACCGAGCAGTACTTC. The chain joins TRBV25-1 to TRBJ2-7; the D gene is possibly TRBD1 (6 bases). Per germline, CDR1 MGHDK and CDR2 SYGVNS. V dropped 5 bases and J dropped 6 bases, with 11 bases sitting between them. This CDR3 comprises 12 residues.